Listed below are T cell receptor beta chains from one sample, sequenced in a study of blood T cell repertoires in COVID-19. Some clones are missing from TCRdb's copy, which holds only in-frame ones; the method was immunoSEQ multiplex PCR. Counted here are roughly 330,000 clones, roughly nine tenths occurring once; the ten biggest clones make up less than 6%. Sequencing used PBMCs or T cells enriched from blood (not recorded which). The receptors originated from a woman in her 30s who had recovered from COVID-19. CDR3s include the opening cysteine and the closing phenylalanine or tryptophan. Fields, in order: V gene, clone size, J gene, D gene, CDR3 DNA, CDR3 protein. D genes are given only for firm matches. The size of a clone is reported for some rows only, either as once, few or many, or as a class for expanded clones.

V: TRBV25-1
size: .
J: TRBJ2-3
D: TRBD1
DNA: TGTGCCAGCACAGGGACAGGGGGCATTTCAGATACGCAGTATTTT
CDR3: CASTGTGGISDTQYF

V: TRBV18
size: .
J: TRBJ1-1
D: .
DNA: TGTGCCAGCTCACCTACAGGGCTGGCCACTGAAGCTTTCTTT
CDR3: CASSPTGLATEAFF

V: TRBV6-5
size: .
J: TRBJ1-5
D: .
DNA: TGTGCCAGCAGTCATAGACAGGTAAATCAGCCCCAGCATTTT
CDR3: CASSHRQVNQPQHF

V: TRBV5-1
size: .
J: TRBJ1-6
D: .
DNA: TGCGCCAGCAGCTTGGCTCAGGGGACTTCACCCCTCCACTTT
CDR3: CASSLAQGTSPLHF

V: TRBV9
size: .
J: TRBJ1-4
D: TRBD1
DNA: TGTGCCAGCAGCGTAGCACAGGGGTGGGCTGAAAAACTGTTTTTT
CDR3: CASSVAQGWAEKLFF

V: TRBV7-9
size: .
J: TRBJ2-7
D: TRBD1
DNA: TGTGCCAGCAGCTCCCGGGACAGTCCCTACGAGCAGTACTTC
CDR3: CASSSRDSPYEQYF

V: TRBV4-2
size: .
J: TRBJ1-3
D: .
DNA: TGTGCCAGCAGCCAAGAGAGTCAGGCCTCTGGAAACACCATATATTTT
CDR3: CASSQESQASGNTIYF

V: TRBV27
size: .
J: TRBJ1-1
D: .
DNA: TGTGCCAGCAGTTTTTCAGGCGGGGGTCCCACTGAAGCTTTCTTT
CDR3: CASSFSGGGPTEAFF

V: TRBV2
size: .
J: TRBJ1-2
D: .
DNA: TGTGCCACGCGCCCAGGGGTTGGCTACACCTTC
CDR3: CATRPGVGYTF

V: TRBV30
size: .
J: TRBJ1-5
D: .
DNA: TGTGCCTGGAGTGGAGGGGGGGGCAATCAGCCCCAGCATTTT
CDR3: CAWSGGGGNQPQHF

V: TRBV4-1
size: .
J: TRBJ1-4
D: .
DNA: TGCGCCAGCAGCCAAGATGAGGGTGCAACTAATGAAAAACTGTTTTTT
CDR3: CASSQDEGATNEKLFF

V: TRBV6-5
size: many
J: TRBJ1-4
D: .
DNA: TGTGCCAGCAGACCGACATCAACTAATGAAAAACTGTTTTTT
CDR3: CASRPTSTNEKLFF

V: TRBV19
size: .
J: TRBJ1-4
D: .
DNA: TGTGCCAGTAAACACAGGGATTTGAATGAAAAACTGTTTTTT
CDR3: CASKHRDLNEKLFF

V: TRBV30
size: few
J: TRBJ1-2
D: .
DNA: TGTGCCGGGGGTGCGGACTTATCCTATGGCTACACCTTC
CDR3: CAGGADLSYGYTF

V: TRBV29-1
size: .
J: TRBJ2-3
D: TRBD2
DNA: TGCAGCGTTGAGCGGGGGGGCCTAGATACGCAGTATTTT
CDR3: CSVERGGLDTQYF

V: TRBV24-1
size: .
J: TRBJ2-5
D: TRBD2
DNA: TGTGCCACCAGTGATTTGGGCGGGGGGGCGTTTGTAGAGACCCAGTACTTC
CDR3: CATSDLGGGAFVETQYF

V: TRBV5-5
size: .
J: TRBJ2-1
D: TRBD2
DNA: TGTGCCAGCAAACTCGGGACTAGCGGGGGCTATGAGCAGTTCTTC
CDR3: CASKLGTSGGYEQFF

V: TRBV30
size: .
J: TRBJ1-6
D: TRBD1
DNA: TGTGCCTGGAGTAGTAACAGGGGGCATGGATCACCCCTCCACTTT
CDR3: CAWSSNRGHGSPLHF

V: TRBV29-1
size: .
J: TRBJ2-1
D: TRBD1
DNA: TGCAGCGTTGCAGGACAGGGGATTAACAATGAGCAGTTCTTC
CDR3: CSVAGQGINNEQFF

V: TRBV5-8
size: .
J: TRBJ1-3
D: .
DNA: TGTGCCAGCAGCTTGTCGGTGGGCCCCTCTGGAAACACCATATATTTT
CDR3: CASSLSVGPSGNTIYF

V: TRBV7-3
size: .
J: TRBJ2-3
D: TRBD2
DNA: TGTGCCAGCAGCTTAGGACTAGCGGGGGGAGATACGCAGTATTTT
CDR3: CASSLGLAGGDTQYF

V: TRBV5-1
size: .
J: TRBJ2-7
D: TRBD1
DNA: TGCGCCAGCAGCACGGGACAGGGGGTGTCCTACGAGCAGTACTTC
CDR3: CASSTGQGVSYEQYF

V: TRBV15
size: .
J: TRBJ1-6
D: .
DNA: TGTGCCACCAGCGCAAGACAGCGTTCCAATTCACCCCTCCACTTT
CDR3: CATSARQRSNSPLHF

V: TRBV11-2
size: .
J: TRBJ2-3
D: .
DNA: TGTGCCAGCAGCCCCATTGATGGTCGGGCAGATACGCAGTATTTT
CDR3: CASSPIDGRADTQYF

V: TRBV15
size: .
J: TRBJ2-3
D: TRBD1
DNA: TGTGCCACCAGCAGTGACCGGGACAGGTCAACAGATACGCAGTATTTT
CDR3: CATSSDRDRSTDTQYF

V: TRBV5-1
size: .
J: TRBJ2-1
D: .
DNA: TGCGCCAGCAGCTTGATGGACTATTCGGGTGGGGGTGAGCAGTTCTTC
CDR3: CASSLMDYSGGGEQFF

V: TRBV5-1
size: .
J: TRBJ1-4
D: TRBD1
DNA: TGCGCCAGCAGCTTACGTAGTACAGGGGGCGCCGGTGAAAAACTGTTTTTT
CDR3: CASSLRSTGGAGEKLFF

V: TRBV27
size: .
J: TRBJ2-7
D: TRBD2
DNA: TGTGCCAGCAGTCACTCTAGCGGGGGGTACGAGCAGTACTTC
CDR3: CASSHSSGGYEQYF

V: TRBV3-1/TRBV3-2
size: .
J: TRBJ1-3
D: .
DNA: TGTGCCAGCAGCCAAAAGATGCCCAGGGCGAGGGGAAACACCATATATTTT
CDR3: CASSQKMPRARGNTIYF

V: TRBV12-3/TRBV12-4
size: .
J: TRBJ1-3
D: .
DNA: TGTGCCAGCAGTTTTACGGATTTT
CDR3: CASSFTDF

V: TRBV9
size: .
J: TRBJ2-2
D: TRBD1
DNA: TGTGCCAGCAGCCCGCCGGGACAGGGTCGCACCGGGGAGCTGTTTTTT
CDR3: CASSPPGQGRTGELFF

V: TRBV5-1
size: .
J: TRBJ1-1
D: TRBD1
DNA: TGCGCCAGCAGCGGAACAACAGGGGACACTGAAGCTTTCTTT
CDR3: CASSGTTGDTEAFF

V: TRBV5-4
size: .
J: TRBJ1-6
D: TRBD1
DNA: TGTGCCAGCAGCCAGGGGACAGTTTATAATTCACCCCTCCACTTT
CDR3: CASSQGTVYNSPLHF

V: TRBV9
size: .
J: TRBJ1-5
D: TRBD1
DNA: TGTGCCAGCAGCATGGGGACAGGCTATAATCAGCCCCAGCATTTT
CDR3: CASSMGTGYNQPQHF

V: TRBV29-1
size: few
J: TRBJ1-5
D: .
DNA: TGCAGCGTTGTCTTCCCCGGCGGGAGAAGGGGAATAAATCAGCCCCAGCATTTT
CDR3: CSVVFPGGRRGINQPQHF

V: TRBV3-1/TRBV3-2
size: .
J: TRBJ1-1
D: .
DNA: TGTGCCAGCAGCTCCCGTCCCCGGAGCACTGAAGCTTTCTTT
CDR3: CASSSRPRSTEAFF

V: TRBV4-1
size: .
J: TRBJ1-2
D: TRBD1
DNA: TGCGCCAGCAGCCAGGCAGACAGGGGCGGAGGAAGCTACACCTTC
CDR3: CASSQADRGGGSYTF

V: TRBV5-8
size: .
J: TRBJ1-1
D: .
DNA: TGTGCCAGCAGCTTGGTAGGGGGACGCACTGAAGCTTTCTTT
CDR3: CASSLVGGRTEAFF

V: TRBV27
size: .
J: TRBJ1-6
D: .
DNA: TGTGCCAGCAGTTTAACCGCGCGCGGTCGCTCCTATAATTCACCCCTCCACTTT
CDR3: CASSLTARGRSYNSPLHF

V: TRBV5-5
size: .
J: TRBJ2-2
D: TRBD1
DNA: TGTGCCAGCAGCCCGAGGGACAGCATTACCGGGGAGCTGTTTTTT
CDR3: CASSPRDSITGELFF

V: TRBV7-2
size: .
J: TRBJ1-5
D: .
DNA: TGTGCCAGCAGCTTAGCCAATGGCAATCAGCCCCAGCATTTT
CDR3: CASSLANGNQPQHF

V: TRBV27
size: .
J: TRBJ1-5
D: .
DNA: TGTGCCAGCAGCCCGTTGGGAGGCAATCAGCCCCAGCATTTT
CDR3: CASSPLGGNQPQHF

V: TRBV7-8
size: .
J: TRBJ2-5
D: .
DNA: TGTGCCAGCAGCTTACGGGCAGAGGGGACCCAGTACTTC
CDR3: CASSLRAEGTQYF